This T cell receptor (beta chain) was retrieved from a study of CD8 T cells in ankylosing spondylitis (dated by TCRdb to the late 2010s). With regard to the full study: To find TCR variants linked to disease, the study profiled T cell receptor beta repertoires in ankylosing spondylitis patients and healthy donors. Peripheral blood was sampled, and synovial fluid was additionally collected from ankylosing spondylitis patients. In total, the full study cohort was made up of 100 to 140 healthy donors and about two dozen ankylosing spondylitis patients. Results the study describes overall, beyond this receptor: A TCR beta motif of 8 or 9 highly homologous amino acid variants appeared characteristic of blood from ankylosing spondylitis patients. In peripheral blood, the disease-linked clones were found at relatively low frequencies and had a CD8+ phenotype. Some motif variants were previously reported in synovial fluid and blood of reactive arthritis patients, suggesting common disease-initiation mechanisms. Significant enrichment of the disease-linked clones was reported in matched synovial fluid samples from ankylosing spondylitis patients.

CDR3 length: 19 amino acids, cysteine to phenylalanine. Of the read, only the CDR3 DNA is kept; its 57 bases are in frame from base 1. CDR1 and CDR2 are read off the germline V gene (reference sequence) as SGHNT and YYREEE. The trim is 1 base for V and 1 base for J, with a gap of 24 bases between the germline ends. The sequencer was an Illumina HiSeq 2500. Quantitative 5'-RACE with molecular barcodes was used to prepare TCR beta libraries. Per the authors' processing: A new computational method based on a probabilistic model of VDJ rearrangement was used to identify disease-linked TCR variants. TCRdb took the public reads, trimmed them with fastp at Q25, ran MiXCR for clone calling and kept in-frame beta chains. Each entry is one CDR3 protein sequence, shown with its most common DNA and genes. In this record, the V and J calls reflect TCRdb's handling and not the investigators' own analysis. The sample table contains about 200,000 distinct CDR3 sequences; only one count was recorded for around 13% of them. About 15% of the sample goes to the ten largest clones.

In this sample, this clonotype turned up a few times. Its antigen is still unknown. Base qualities are not provided; no much larger clone lies one nucleotide away. This TCR was recovered from a male donor with ankylosing spondylitis or in good health (not recorded which). Sequenced sample: blood, either unsorted or a sorted T cell fraction (not recorded which). In this chain, TRBV5-4 is recombined with TRBJ2-7; the D gene is perhaps TRBD2, on 5 matching bases. CDR3 loop: CASSLKAIGVVAASYEQYF. The nucleotide sequence reads TGTGCCAGCAGCTTGAAGGCAATCGGGGTAGTGGCAGCTTCCTACGAGCAGTACTTC. Full variable domain (CDR3 extended with the reference TRBV5-4 and TRBJ2-7 proteins): ETGVTQSPTHLIKTRGQQVTLRCSSQSGHNTVSWYQQALGQGPQFIFQYYREEENGRGNFPPRFSGLQFPNYSSELNVNALELDDSALYLCASSLKAIGVVAASYEQYFGPGTRLTVT.